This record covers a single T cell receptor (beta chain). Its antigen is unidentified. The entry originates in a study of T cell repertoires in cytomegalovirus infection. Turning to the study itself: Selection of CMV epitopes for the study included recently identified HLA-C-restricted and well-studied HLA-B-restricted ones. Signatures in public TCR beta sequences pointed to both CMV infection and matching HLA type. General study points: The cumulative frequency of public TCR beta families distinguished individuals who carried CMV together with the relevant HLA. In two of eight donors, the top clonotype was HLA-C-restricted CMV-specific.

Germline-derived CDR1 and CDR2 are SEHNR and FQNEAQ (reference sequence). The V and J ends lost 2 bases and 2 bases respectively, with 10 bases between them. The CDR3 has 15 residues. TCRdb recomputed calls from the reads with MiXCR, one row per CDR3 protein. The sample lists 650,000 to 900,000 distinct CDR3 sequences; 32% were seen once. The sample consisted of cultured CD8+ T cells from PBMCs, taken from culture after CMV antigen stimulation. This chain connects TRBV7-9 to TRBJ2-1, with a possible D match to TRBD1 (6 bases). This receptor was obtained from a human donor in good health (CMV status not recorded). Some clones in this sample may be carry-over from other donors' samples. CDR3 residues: CASSLNTGPYNEQFF. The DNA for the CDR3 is TGTGCCAGCAGCTTAAATACAGGGCCCTACAATGAGCAGTTCTTC.